This entry is about one T cell receptor (beta chain). This sample was included in a study of T cell changes during pregnancy in multiple sclerosis. Per germline, CDR1 MDHEN and CDR2 SYDVKM. The ends were cut back, 3 bases at V and 0 bases at J, with 12 bases in the middle. CDR3 length: 16 residues. Sequencing was performed with immunoSEQ multiplex PCR; in TCRdb, only in-frame clones are kept and a portion is missing. This sample has around 67,000 clones, with approximately 90% found just once. The sequence came from a female donor with multiple sclerosis, enrolled in a pregnancy study. The sample in question was peripheral blood, obtained in the first trimester of pregnancy. The chain combines TRBV28 with TRBJ1-5, with D perhaps matching TRBD1 (5 bases). CDR3 nucleotide sequence: TGTGCCAGCAGTTTTAAGGAGGGACTTAGCAATCAGCCCCAGCATTTT. It yields the protein CASSFKEGLSNQPQHF.